This T cell receptor (beta chain) was retrieved from a study of blood T cell repertoires in COVID-19. The wider study: Sample material is recorded as cDNA or gDNA derived from T cells, B-cell-depleted T cells, or PBMCs.

Per the germline V gene, CDR1 is SNHLY and CDR2 is FYNNEI. The CDR3 runs to 13 residues. V shed 5 bases and J shed 1 base, with 8 bases lying between them. The table lists this clone with a count of one. Original handling: Reference gene primer amplification in the assay estimated nucleated cell counts. TCRdb's copy holds only in-frame clones and misses some; the assay was immunoSEQ multiplex PCR. From that table come the V and J calls and clone size; the DNA was used to work out D and trimming. The data hold roughly 75,000 clones, with about 74% observed a single time. The receptor's source is a human donor with acute or convalescent COVID-19. The donor label of this sample is uncertain. Material for sequencing was peripheral blood. The V and J genes are TRBV2 and TRBJ1-1; D not certain. DNA of the CDR3: TGTGCCAGCAGTTTTACAGAGAACACTGAAGCTTTCTTT. Translated: CASSFTENTEAFF.